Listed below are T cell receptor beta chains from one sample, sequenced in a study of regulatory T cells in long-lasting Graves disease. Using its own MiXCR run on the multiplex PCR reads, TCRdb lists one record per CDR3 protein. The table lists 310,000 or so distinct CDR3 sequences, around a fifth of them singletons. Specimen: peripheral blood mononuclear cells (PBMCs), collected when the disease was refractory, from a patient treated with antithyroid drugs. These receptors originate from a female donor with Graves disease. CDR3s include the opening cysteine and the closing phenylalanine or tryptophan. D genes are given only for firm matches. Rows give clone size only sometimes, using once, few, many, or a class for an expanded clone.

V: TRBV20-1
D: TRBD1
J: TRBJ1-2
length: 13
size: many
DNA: TGCAGTGCCCCGGACAGGGGGCAGGGAGGCTACACCTTC
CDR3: CSAPDRGQGGYTF

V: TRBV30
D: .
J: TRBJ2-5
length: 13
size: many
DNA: TGTGCCTGGAGAGGGGGAGGGCGAGAGACCCAGTACTTC
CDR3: CAWRGGGRETQYF

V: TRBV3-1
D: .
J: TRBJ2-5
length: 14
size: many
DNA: TGTGCCAGCAGCCTGAGAGGGGGGGCTGAGACCCAGTACTTC
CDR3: CASSLRGGAETQYF

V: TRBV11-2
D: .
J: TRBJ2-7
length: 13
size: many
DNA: TGTGCCAGCAGCTATAGCAGAACCTACGAGCAGTACTTC
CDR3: CASSYSRTYEQYF

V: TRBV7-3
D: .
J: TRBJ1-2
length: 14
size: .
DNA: TGTGCCAGCAGCTTGGGGGGGGAAAAGCATGGCTACACCTTC
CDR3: CASSLGGEKHGYTF

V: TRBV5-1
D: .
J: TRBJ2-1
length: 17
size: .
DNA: TGCGCCAGCAGCTTGAAGTATCAGGGAGGCTCCTACAATGAGCAGTTCTTC
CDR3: CASSLKYQGGSYNEQFF

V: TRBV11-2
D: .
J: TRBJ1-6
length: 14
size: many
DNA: TGTGCCAGCAGCCGACAGTGGTCCAATTCACCCCTCCACTTT
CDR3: CASSRQWSNSPLHF

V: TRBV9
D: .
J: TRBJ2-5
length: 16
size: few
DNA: TGTGCCAGCAGCGACCCCATTGTGGGCACGAAAGAGACCCAGTACTTC
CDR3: CASSDPIVGTKETQYF

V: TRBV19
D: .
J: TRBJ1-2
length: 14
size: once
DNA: TGTGCCAGTAGTATAAGTGACGGAAACTATGGCTACACCTTC
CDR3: CASSISDGNYGYTF

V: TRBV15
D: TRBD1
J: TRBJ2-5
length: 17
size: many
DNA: TGTGCCACCAGCAGGGACCGGACAGGGATGCTGTTGGAGACCCAGTACTTC
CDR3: CATSRDRTGMLLETQYF

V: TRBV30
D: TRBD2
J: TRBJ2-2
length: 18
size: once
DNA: TGTGCCTGGAGGGCAGTGACTAGCGGGGGGCCCAGGACCGGGGAGCTGTTTTTT
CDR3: CAWRAVTSGGPRTGELFF

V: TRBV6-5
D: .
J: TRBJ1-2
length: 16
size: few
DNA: TGTGCCAGCAGTTACGTCCCCAGGGCGGCTAACTATGGCTACACCTTC
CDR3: CASSYVPRAANYGYTF

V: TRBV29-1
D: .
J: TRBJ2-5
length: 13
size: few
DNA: TGCAGCGTTAGTGTAGGGGTCTTAGAGACCCAGTACTTC
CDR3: CSVSVGVLETQYF

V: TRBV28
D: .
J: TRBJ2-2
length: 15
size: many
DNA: TGTGCCAGCAGATCCTTAGCCGAGAACACCGGGGAGCTGTTTTTT
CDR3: CASRSLAENTGELFF

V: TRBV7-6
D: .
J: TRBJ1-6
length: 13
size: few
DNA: TGTGCCAGCAGCTTGGGGGGCTCTTCACCCCTCCACTTT
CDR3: CASSLGGSSPLHF

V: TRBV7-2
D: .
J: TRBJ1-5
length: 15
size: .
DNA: TGTGCCAGCAGCCCCTTGGGGCAGGGGATTCAGCCCCAGCATTTT
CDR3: CASSPLGQGIQPQHF

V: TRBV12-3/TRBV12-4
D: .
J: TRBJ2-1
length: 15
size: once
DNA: TGTGCCAGCACCGACGGGGGGCTCGCCTACAATGAGCAGTTCTTC
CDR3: CASTDGGLAYNEQFF

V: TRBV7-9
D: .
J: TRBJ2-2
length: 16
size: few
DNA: TGTGCCAGCAGCGTAACCGGGAACCCTGGGACCGGGGAGCTGTTTTTT
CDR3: CASSVTGNPGTGELFF

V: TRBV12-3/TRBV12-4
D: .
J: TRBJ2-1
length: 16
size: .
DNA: TGTGCCAGCAGCTTGAGGTCCGGCAACTCCTACAATGAGCAGTTCTTC
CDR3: CASSLRSGNSYNEQFF

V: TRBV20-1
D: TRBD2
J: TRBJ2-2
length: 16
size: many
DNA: TGCAGTGCTAGAGCCCCTAGCGGGATCTACACCGGGGAGCTGTTTTTT
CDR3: CSARAPSGIYTGELFF

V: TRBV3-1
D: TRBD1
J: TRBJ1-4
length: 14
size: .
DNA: TGTGCCAGCAGCCGGGACAGGGGCTCTGAAAAACTGTTTTTT
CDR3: CASSRDRGSEKLFF

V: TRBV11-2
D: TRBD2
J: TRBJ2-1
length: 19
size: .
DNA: TGTGCCAGCAGCCAAACCGCCTATCCTAGCGGGAGGGACTACAATGAGCAGTTCTTC
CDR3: CASSQTAYPSGRDYNEQFF

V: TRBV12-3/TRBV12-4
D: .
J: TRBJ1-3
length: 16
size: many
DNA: TGTGCCAGCAGTTTCCTCAGACCCTCGGCCGGAAACACCATATATTTT
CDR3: CASSFLRPSAGNTIYF

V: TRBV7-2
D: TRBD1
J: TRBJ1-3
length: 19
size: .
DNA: TGTGCCAGCAGCGCCGCCGCGGGGGGACAGGGTTACTCTGGAAACACCATATATTTT
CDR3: CASSAAAGGQGYSGNTIYF

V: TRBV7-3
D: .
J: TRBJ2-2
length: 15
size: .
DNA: TGTGCCAGCAGTCCGACAAGTCTGGGGACCGGGGAGCTGTTTTTT
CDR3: CASSPTSLGTGELFF

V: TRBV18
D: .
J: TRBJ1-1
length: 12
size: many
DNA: TGTGCCAGCTCACCAACCGCGACTGAAGCTTTCTTT
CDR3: CASSPTATEAFF

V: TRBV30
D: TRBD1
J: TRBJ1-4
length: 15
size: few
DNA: TGTGCCTGGAGTGGACAGGGGTTTACTAATGAAAAACTGTTTTTT
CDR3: CAWSGQGFTNEKLFF

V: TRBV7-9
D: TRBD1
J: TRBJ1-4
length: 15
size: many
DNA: TGTGCCAGCAGCGGGTGGACAGGGCTTAATGAAAAACTGTTTTTT
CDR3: CASSGWTGLNEKLFF